The clone carrying this TCR beta chain occurred a few times. Via MiXCR, TCRdb re-called the PCR reads, giving one row per CDR3 protein. Of 5,500 to 8,000 distinct CDR3 sequences detected, roughly 29% appear once; the ten largest clones hold 28%. This CDR3 region has 15 residues. Germline-derived CDR1 and CDR2 are MNHNY and SVGAGI (reference sequence). The data are from a study of immune characterization of retroperitoneal liposarcoma. The sequenced sample was tumor tissue. This receptor was taken from a female donor with retroperitoneal liposarcoma. This chain links TRBV6-6 with TRBJ2-1; D tentatively fits TRBD1 or TRBD2 (5 bases each). The end of the DNA fits TRBJ2-7 better, so the J call may be wrong. The CDR3 coding sequence is TGTGCCAGCAGTTACGTCGGGGCCCTTCGCAATGAGCAGTACTTC. Translation gives CASSYVGALRNEQYF.